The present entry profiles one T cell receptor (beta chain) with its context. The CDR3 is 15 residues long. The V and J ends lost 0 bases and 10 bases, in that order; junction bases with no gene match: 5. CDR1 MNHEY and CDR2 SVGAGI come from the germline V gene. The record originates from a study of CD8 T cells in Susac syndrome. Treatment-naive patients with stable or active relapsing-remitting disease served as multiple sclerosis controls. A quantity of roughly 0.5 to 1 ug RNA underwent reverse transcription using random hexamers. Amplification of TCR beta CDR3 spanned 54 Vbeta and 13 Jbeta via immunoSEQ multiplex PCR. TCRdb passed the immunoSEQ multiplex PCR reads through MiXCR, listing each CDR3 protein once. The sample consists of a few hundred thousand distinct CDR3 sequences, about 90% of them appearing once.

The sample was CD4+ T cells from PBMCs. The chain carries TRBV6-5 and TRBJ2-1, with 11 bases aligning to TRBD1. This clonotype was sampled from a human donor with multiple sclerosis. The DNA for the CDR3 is TGTGCCAGCAGTTACTCAAGGACAGGGGGCCGCGAGCAGTTCTTC. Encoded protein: CASSYSRTGGREQFF.